This T cell receptor beta chain was captured in a study of blood T cells in healthy people across ages. This clonotype was seen a handful of times. Germline values: CDR1 MNHEY, CDR2 SMNVEV (reference sequence). The CDR3 extends over 14 amino acids. V shed 10 bases and J 4 bases; nucleotides not matched to a gene: 13. A sample-barcoded 5' primer and a J-beta primer mix were used in a second PCR of about 6 to 11 cycles. Using its own MiXCR run on the 5' RACE reads, TCRdb lists one record per CDR3 protein. This sample has roughly 1.7 million distinct CDR3 sequences, with about 31% found just once. The J gene is TRBJ2-7, the V gene TRBV27; 7 nucleotides align to TRBD1. The origin of this receptor is a woman aged 25-40 years in good health. Sequencing was done on a sample of blood. The CDR3 DNA reads as TGTGCCACCAGCTTTCGGGACAGTTATTACGAGCAGTACTTC. Its protein is CATSFRDSYYEQYF.